The T cell receptor beta chain described here comes from a study of human T cells and chemical hapten exposure. Study as a whole: Donors were sensitized with 2% DPC on the upper inner arm. Alopecia universalis, totalis or areata was present in patients who were mostly female.

This sample's time point: patch test 3, about 24 weeks after DPC sensitization. Treatment here: therapeutic diphenylcyclopropenone sensitization with weekly scalp DPC. This CDR3 has 15 residues. Germline V gene data show CDR1 as KGHSH and CDR2 as LQKENI. Trimming removed 1 base from V and 2 bases from J, with 11 bases in between. This clonotype has more than one count but fewer than ten. Individual cDNA molecules (in the library) carried attached unique molecular identifiers. Original processing methods: Across samples, TCR counts had a median of roughly 98,000 and ranged from roughly 20,000 to 690,600. TCRdb recomputed calls from the RACE reads with MiXCR, one row per CDR3 protein. None of the V and J calls come from the authors' own analysis; TCRdb made them. The profile covers 80,000 to 100,000 distinct CDR3 sequences, with 25% to 30% appearing a single time and approximately 10% taken by the ten largest.

The clonotype originates from a man in his forties or fifties with alopecia areata. Some clones in this sample may be carry-over from other donors' samples. The rearrangement joins TRBV18 to TRBJ2-5, with a tentative D call TRBD2 (6 bases). Sequenced material: whole blood, taken in connection with sensitization to the hapten diphenylcyclopropenone (DPC). The CDR3 here is CASSPQRGAQETQYF. DNA of the CDR3: TGTGCCAGCTCACCACAACGCGGGGCGCAAGAGACCCAGTACTTC.